Each of the 30 T cell receptor beta chains below was sequenced from the same sample in a study of CD8+ T cells in alopecia areata. The treatment: oral pan-JAK inhibitor, 5-10 mg twice daily. RNA extraction and reverse transcription yielded cDNA as sequencing template. The protocol was immunoSEQ multiplex PCR, while the TCRdb copy is restricted to in-frame clones and leaves out a portion. The table shows 150,000 to 200,000 clones, with approximately 57% occurring only once. The sample was CD4+ T cells sorted from blood, taken at week 24, from a patient treated with tofacitinib. These receptors all come from a human donor with alopecia areata.

The J gene is TRBJ1-2, the V gene TRBV13, with a possible D match to TRBD1 (5 bases). Germline CDR1 PRHDT, CDR2 FYEKMQ (reference sequence). This CDR3 has 15 residues. The germline V and J ends were trimmed by 5 bases and 4 bases, with 17 bases remaining between them. The CDR3 is CASSETVTGAYGYTF. The CDR3 DNA reads TGTGCCAGCAGCGAAACAGTAACCGGGGCCTATGGCTACACCTTC.

J is TRBJ2-2 and V is TRBV5-1; TRBD1 aligns across 8 bases. Germline CDR1 is SGHRS and CDR2 is YFSETQ. The CDR3 sequence is 13 residues long. The V gene end was trimmed by 4 bases and the J gene end by 6 bases; junction bases not matched to a gene: 2. For the CDR3, the DNA is TGCGCCAGCAGCGGACAGGGATCCGGGGAGCTGTTTTTT. Its protein is CASSGQGSGELFF.

The rearrangement joins TRBV9 to TRBJ2-2; D gene ambiguous. The CDR3 runs to 15 residues. Trimming took off 0 bases at V and 5 bases at J, with 11 bases between the two ends. Germline V gene data show CDR1 as SGDLS and CDR2 as YYNGEE. CDR3 sequence: CASSVAQSATGELFF. The CDR3 coding sequence is TGTGCCAGCAGCGTAGCGCAGAGTGCGACCGGGGAGCTGTTTTTT.

This clone has only a few counts. The rearrangement uses TRBV6-1 and TRBJ1-5; D gene ambiguous. The CDR3 spans 12 residues. The germline gives CDR1 MNHNS, CDR2 SASEGT. V was pared by 6 bases and J by 1 base, with 4 bases between. CDR3 in amino acids: CASRFSNQPQHF. In nucleotides, the CDR3 is TGTGCCAGCAGATTCAGCAATCAGCCCCAGCATTTT.

The genes are TRBV6-6 and TRBJ1-2, with D possibly matching TRBD1 (5 bases). The CDR3 is 14 amino acids. Germline loops: CDR1 MNHNY, CDR2 SVGAGI (reference sequence). Trimming cost V 6 bases and J 8 bases, with 19 bases left between them. The CDR3, as DNA: TGTGCCAGCAGCGAACCGGGACGGTCAAAGGGCTACACCTTC. Translated, it gives CASSEPGRSKGYTF.

The CDR3, as DNA: TGTGCCACCAGCAGAGTTGAGGGTCACGAGCAGTACTTC. Its translation: CATSRVEGHEQYF. V usage is TRBV15 and J usage is TRBJ2-7, with a weak D call TRBD2 (5 bases). Germline V lookup: CDR1 LNHNV, CDR2 YYDKDF (reference sequence). V was shortened by 1 base and J by 5 bases, with 9 bases between the two germline ends. The CDR3 is 13 residues long.

On this clone itself: This may be a read error: a much more frequent sequence differs by one nucleotide. This chain uses TRBV5-4 with TRBJ1-1, with TRBD1 as a possible D gene (5 bases). With 5 bases removed from V and 0 bases from J, the gap between germline ends came to 8 bases. This CDR3 contains 13 residues. Per germline, CDR1 SGHNT and CDR2 YYREEE (reference sequence). The CDR3 DNA is TGTGCCAGCAGAGACAGCTTGAACACTGAAGCTTTCTTT. Residues: CASRDSLNTEAFF. The complete variable domain, with remaining parts taken from reference TRBV5-4 and TRBJ1-1, reads ETGVTQSPTHLIKTRGQQVTLRCSSQSGHNTVSWYQQALGQGPQFIFQYYREEENGRGNFPPRFSGLQFPNYSSELNVNALELDDSALYLCASRDSLNTEAFFGQGTRLTVV.

This clone was counted between two and nine times. The V call is TRBV7-8, the J call TRBJ2-1, with 7 bases fitting TRBD2. The J segment lost 4 bases and the V segment lost 0 bases, leaving 6 bases of the junction unmatched. Germline V gene data show CDR1 as SGHVS and CDR2 as FQNEAQ. This CDR3 is 16 amino acids long. This CDR3 is CASSLATSILYNEQFF. The CDR3 region has the DNA TGTGCCAGCAGCTTAGCGACTAGCATCTTGTACAATGAGCAGTTCTTC.

The J gene is TRBJ1-6, the V gene TRBV14; a possible D gene is TRBD1 (5 bases). Per the germline V gene, CDR1 is SGHDN and CDR2 is FVKESK. With 3 bases removed from V and 10 bases from J, the gap between germline ends came to 10 bases. CDR3 length: 13 amino acids. The CDR3 loop is CASSQGPKSPLHF. The DNA for the CDR3 is TGTGCCAGCAGCCAGGGGCCGAAATCACCCCTCCACTTT.

This clone has a handful of counts. The chain carries TRBV29-1 and TRBJ2-2; 7 positions match TRBD2. The V gene end was trimmed by 4 bases and the J gene end by 4 bases; junction bases not matched to a gene: 6. Germline V CDR1 and CDR2: SQVTM, ANQGSEA. This CDR3 region has 14 residues. The CDR3 nucleotides read TGCAGCGTTGCTGGACGCGGGGGCACCGGGGAGCTGTTTTTT. It yields the protein CSVAGRGGTGELFF.

A few counts support this clone. V usage is TRBV29-1 and J usage is TRBJ1-2; TRBD1 aligns across 9 bases. The CDR3 loop spans 13 amino acids. CDR1 is SQVTM and CDR2 is ANQGSEA in the germline V gene. With 3 bases clipped from V and 8 bases from J, the junction kept 7 bases outside the gene matches. The CDR3 DNA reads TGCAGCGTTGATCCACAGGGGGCTGGGGGCTACACCTTC. Translating it yields CSVDPQGAGGYTF.

The CDR3 spells CASSLSWAGELFF. CDR3 nucleotides: TGTGCCAGCAGCTTAAGTTGGGCCGGGGAGCTGTTTTTT. This sequence joins TRBV7-2 and TRBJ2-2; no clear D. V gave up 2 bases and J gave up 6 bases, with 7 bases separating them. Per germline, CDR1 SGHTA and CDR2 FQGNSA. This CDR3 spans 13 amino acids.

In DNA, the CDR3 is TGTGCCAGCAGACCACAGGGGGCAGATACGCAGTATTTT. The encoded protein is CASRPQGADTQYF. The rearrangement uses TRBV6-6 and TRBJ2-3; 8 bases align to TRBD1. The CDR3 is 13 amino acids. Losses at the gene ends were 6 bases for V and 4 bases for J; bases not matched to a gene: 3. Germline CDR1 reads MNHNY; CDR2 reads SVGAGI (reference sequence).

The rearrangement links TRBV6-1 to TRBJ1-2; D unclear. Germline CDR1 and CDR2: MNHNS and SASEGT. This CDR3 is built from 14 residues. V gave up 0 bases and J gave up 8 bases, with 13 bases separating them. For the CDR3, the DNA is TGTGCCAGCAGTGAAGCGCTTCTACACAAGGGCTACACCTTC. This codes for CASSEALLHKGYTF.

The chain joins TRBV5-1 to TRBJ2-7; D is unclear. CDR1 is SGHRS, CDR2 YFSETQ, per germline. V was clipped by 1 base and J by 4 bases, with 9 bases between them. This CDR3 contains 13 residues. CDR3 sequence (DNA): TGCGCCAGCAGCTTGAGGGTCGGTTACGAGCAGTACTTC. Its protein product is CASSLRVGYEQYF.

The V call is TRBV27, the J call TRBJ2-1; D is possibly TRBD2 (6 bases). The CDR3 totals 15 residues. Germline V gene data show CDR1 as MNHEY and CDR2 as SMNVEV (reference sequence). Trimming stripped 5 bases from V and 1 base from J, with 12 bases between. CDR3 in amino acids: CASSLPGVSYNEQFF. The CDR3 nucleotides read TGTGCCAGCAGTCTTCCGGGAGTATCCTACAATGAGCAGTTCTTC.

This sequence joins TRBV11-3 and TRBJ1-1; D not resolved. From germline, CDR1 is SGHNT and CDR2 YENEEA. V lost 5 bases to trimming and J lost 0 bases, with 10 bases between them. The CDR3 sequence is 14 residues long. CDR3 sequence: CASSPGRLNTEAFF. As DNA, the CDR3 is TGTGCCAGCAGCCCGGGCAGACTGAACACTGAAGCTTTCTTT.

The chain joins TRBV4-2 to TRBJ2-1, with 14 nucleotides matching TRBD2. CDR1 LGHNA and CDR2 YNFKEQ come from the germline V gene. After removal of 3 bases from V and 5 bases from J, the junction contained 6 bases not matched to a gene. The CDR3 totals 17 residues. The CDR3: CASSQGLAGVINNEQFF. As DNA, the CDR3 is TGTGCCAGCAGCCAGGGACTAGCGGGGGTCATCAACAATGAGCAGTTCTTC.

The table lists this clone with a count of one. The chain employs TRBV5-6 and TRBJ1-6; no clear D. V dropped 0 bases and J dropped 0 bases, with 10 bases sitting between them. The CDR3 extends over 17 amino acids. Germline V gives CDR1 SGHDT, CDR2 YYEEEE. The CDR3 region has the DNA TGTGCCAGCAGCTTGGAAAAGGAGAGCTCCTATAATTCACCCCTCCACTTT. The encoded protein is CASSLEKESSYNSPLHF.

The chain uses TRBV10-3 and TRBJ2-2, with D possibly being TRBD2 (5 bases). The V end was cut by 5 bases, the J end by 8 bases, with 12 bases between. This CDR3 is built from 13 residues. The germline V gene has CDR1 ENHRY and CDR2 SYGVKD. The CDR3 spells CAISSGEMGELFF. The DNA for the CDR3 is TGTGCCATCAGTTCCGGGGAGATGGGGGAGCTGTTTTTT.

J is TRBJ2-6 and V is TRBV29-1, with D unresolved. CDR1 and CDR2 (germline): SQVTM, ANQGSEA. CDR3 length: 13 amino acids. The germline V and J ends were trimmed by 5 bases and 2 bases, with 7 bases remaining between them. The CDR3 DNA is TGCAGCGTTTCGGTAACTGGGGCCAACGTCCTGACTTTC. Protein: CSVSVTGANVLTF.

This clone has just one count. A read error may produce the germline difference seen at one junction end. The chain recombines TRBV5-1 with TRBJ1-2, with D possibly TRBD1 on 5 matching bases. This CDR3 is built from 14 residues. CDR1 SGHRS and CDR2 YFSETQ come from the germline V gene. In DNA form, the CDR3 reads TGCGCCAGCAGCTTATTGACAGACGACTACGGCTACACCTTC. Amino acids: CASSLLTDDYGYTF.

Of note for this clone: The junction departs from germline at one end; a sequencing error may be responsible. The chain couples TRBV5-1 to TRBJ2-2; D assignment may be TRBD1 or TRBD2 (5 bases each). Germline V gene lookup returns CDR1 SGHRS and CDR2 YFSETQ. The CDR3 runs 13 residues. The CDR3 DNA sequence: TGTGCCAGCAGCGAGGGACGTCACGGGGAGCTGTTTTTT. This translates into CASSEGRHGELFF.

The chain is built from TRBV30 and TRBJ1-2; unclear D gene. The CDR3 runs 13 residues. Between the trimmed V and J ends, which lost 5 bases and 4 bases, there was a span of 14 bases. Germline V gene data show CDR1 as GTSNPN and CDR2 as SVGIG (reference sequence). CDR3 nucleotides: TGTGCCTGGTTGGCCCCGGTGGGCTATGGCTACACCTTC. It is translated as CAWLAPVGYGYTF.

The gene calls are TRBV15 and TRBJ2-1, with D perhaps TRBD2 (6 bases). The CDR3 consists of 14 residues. Germline lookup yields CDR1 LNHNV and CDR2 YYDKDF (reference sequence). V dropped 0 bases and J dropped 6 bases, with 9 bases sitting between them. The CDR3 region has the DNA TGTGCCACCAGCAGAGATCGGGGGACCAATGAGCAGTTCTTC. Protein sequence: CATSRDRGTNEQFF.

The chain combines TRBV29-1 with TRBJ1-2; no firm D call. This CDR3 spans 12 amino acids. CDR1 and CDR2 (germline): SQVTM, ANQGSEA. V lost 3 bases and J lost 8, with 13 bases in between. In nucleotides, the CDR3 is TGCAGCGTTGAGGACTCCTATGGAGGCTACACCTTC. Protein: CSVEDSYGGYTF. The whole variable domain, filled in from reference TRBV29-1 and TRBJ1-2, reads SAVISQKPSRDICQRGTSLTIQCQVDSQVTMMFWYRQQPGQSLTLIATANQGSEATYESGFVIDKFPISRPNLTFSTLTVSNMSPEDSSIYLCSVEDSYGGYTFGSGTRLTVV.

The rearrangement links TRBV30 to TRBJ1-1, with D possibly matching TRBD1 (6 bases). V was clipped by 3 bases and J by 4 bases, with 15 bases between them. Looked up from germline, CDR1 is GTSNPN and CDR2 is SVGIG (reference sequence). CDR3 size: 14 residues. As DNA, the CDR3 is TGTGCCTGGAGATTCCCCAGGGGACCCACTGAAGCTTTCTTT. This sequence encodes CAWRFPRGPTEAFF. The full variable domain, its missing parts supplied by reference TRBV30 and TRBJ1-1, is SQTIHQWPATLVQPVGSPLSLECTVEGTSNPNLYWYRQAAGRGLQLLFYSVGIGQISSEVPQNLSASRPQDRQFILSSKKLLLSDSGFYLCAWRFPRGPTEAFFGQGTRLTVV.

This rearrangement joins TRBV29-1 to TRBJ1-2, with 8 nucleotides matching TRBD1. This CDR3 comprises 14 residues. CDR1 is SQVTM and CDR2 is ANQGSEA in the germline V gene. The ends lost 0 bases at V and 8 bases at J; junction bases unmatched: 8. The CDR3 nucleotides read TGCAGCGTTGAAGAACACCGGACAGGGAGGGGCTACACCTTC. Protein sequence: CSVEEHRTGRGYTF.

This rearrangement joins TRBV5-1 to TRBJ2-5, with TRBD2 matching 7 bases. The CDR3 runs 14 residues. From germline, CDR1 is SGHRS and CDR2 YFSETQ. The junction had 3 bases not matched to a gene; V was cut back by 0 bases and J by 4 bases. CDR3 DNA sequence: TGCGCCAGCAGCTTGGACGGGGAGGGAGAGACCCAGTACTTC. It specifies CASSLDGEGETQYF.

The CDR3, as DNA: TGTGCCTGGGGTCAGGGGGCTCGGTCTGATCAGCCCCAGCATTTT. Its protein product is CAWGQGARSDQPQHF. The chain recombines TRBV30 with TRBJ1-5, with TRBD1 identical over 8 bases. Germline-derived CDR1 and CDR2 are GTSNPN and SVGIG (reference sequence). The CDR3 consists of 15 residues. Trimming took 5 bases from V and 5 from J; bases not matched to a gene: 11.